The T cell receptor (beta chain) described here comes from a study of T cell repertoires in cytomegalovirus infection. Via MiXCR, TCRdb re-called the reads, giving one row per CDR3 protein. The sample shows 230,000 or so distinct CDR3 sequences, around 35% of them seen only once. The germline V gene encodes CDR1 SEHNR and CDR2 FQNEAQ (reference sequence). There are 17 residues in the CDR3. V lost 5 bases, J lost 2 bases, and 15 bases stayed unmatched. This clonotype was seen only a few times. Antigen: not known. The J gene is TRBJ2-7, the V gene TRBV7-9, with 7 bases fitting TRBD1. This receptor was taken from a human donor in good health (CMV status not recorded). Some clones in this sample may be carry-over from other donors' samples. This specimen consisted of CD8+ T cells from cultured PBMCs, obtained from culture after CMV antigen stimulation. CDR3: CASSPRDRDLGPYEQYF. In DNA, the CDR3 is TGTGCCAGCAGCCCCAGAGACAGGGATCTCGGACCCTACGAGCAGTACTTC.